This TCR beta chain was sequenced in a study of T cell changes during pregnancy in multiple sclerosis. The CDR3 is 15 residues long. Trimming shortened V by 0 bases and J by 0 bases, and 7 bases separated the two germline ends. Germline lookup yields CDR1 SGHRS and CDR2 YFSETQ. Some clones are missing from TCRdb's copy, which holds only in-frame ones; the method was immunoSEQ multiplex PCR. This table holds some 60,000 clones, 80% to 95% found once. In its sample, this clone was seen once. The clonotype was recovered from a female donor in good health, enrolled as a control in a pregnancy study. This rearrangement joins TRBV5-1 to TRBJ1-3; D not resolved. The specimen comprised peripheral blood, sampled in the third trimester of pregnancy. CDR3 loop: CASSLGAGSGNTIYF. The CDR3 DNA follows: TGCGCCAGCAGCTTGGGGGCAGGCTCTGGAAACACCATATATTTT.